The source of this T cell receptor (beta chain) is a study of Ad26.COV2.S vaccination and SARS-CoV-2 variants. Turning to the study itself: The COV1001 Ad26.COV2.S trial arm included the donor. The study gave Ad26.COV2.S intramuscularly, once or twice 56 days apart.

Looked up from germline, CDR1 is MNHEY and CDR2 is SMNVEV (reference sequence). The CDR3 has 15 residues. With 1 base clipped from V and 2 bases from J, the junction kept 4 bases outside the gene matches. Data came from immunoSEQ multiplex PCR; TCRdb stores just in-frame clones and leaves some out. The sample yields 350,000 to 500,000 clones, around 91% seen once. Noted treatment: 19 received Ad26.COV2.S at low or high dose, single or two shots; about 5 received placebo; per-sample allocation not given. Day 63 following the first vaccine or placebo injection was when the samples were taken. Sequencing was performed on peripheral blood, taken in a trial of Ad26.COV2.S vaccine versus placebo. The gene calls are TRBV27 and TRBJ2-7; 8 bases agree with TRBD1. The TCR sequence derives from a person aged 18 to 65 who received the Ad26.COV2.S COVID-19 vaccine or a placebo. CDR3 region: CASSLLGQGTYEQYF. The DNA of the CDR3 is TGTGCCAGCAGTTTATTAGGACAGGGAACCTACGAGCAGTACTTC.